These 2 T cell receptor beta chains share one sample of origin, sequenced in a study of T cell changes during pregnancy in multiple sclerosis. Assay: immunoSEQ multiplex PCR; the TCRdb copy retains only in-frame clones and omits some. The profile shows tens of thousands of clones, approximately 92% of them singletons. The sample was peripheral blood, taken in the third trimester of pregnancy. These receptors came from a female donor in good health, enrolled as a control in a pregnancy study.

CDR3 amino acids: CASSLGIATDTQYF. The CDR3 nucleotides are TGCGCCAGCAGCTTGGGGATAGCAACAGATACGCAGTATTTT. The chain is built from TRBV5-1 and TRBJ2-3; no firm D call. This CDR3 is built from 14 residues. Trimming took off 0 bases at V and 3 bases at J, with 8 bases between the two ends. Germline values: CDR1 SGHRS, CDR2 YFSETQ.

The J gene is TRBJ1-6, the V gene TRBV5-4; 10 positions agree with TRBD1. Trimming at V came to 0 bases and at J to 9 bases, leaving 6 bases not matched to a gene. The germline gives CDR1 SGHNT, CDR2 YYREEE (reference sequence). CDR3 length: 16 amino acids. CDR3 bases: TGTGCCAGCAGCTTGGGTGGGACAGGGGCCGGTTCACCCCTCCACTTT. This encodes CASSLGGTGAGSPLHF.